This TCR beta chain is from a study of early T cells in non-severe SARS-CoV-2 infection. Turning to the study itself: The input, bulk RNA from unsorted whole blood, was sequenced, and chains were unpaired.

The V gene's germline CDR1 is MRHNA and CDR2 SNTAGT. The CDR3 runs to 14 residues. With 0 bases removed from V and 4 bases from J, the gap between germline ends came to 7 bases. cDNA molecules, individually, were tagged with unique molecular identifiers. TCRdb used MiXCR to reprocess the 5' RACE reads, holding one entry per CDR3 protein. Found here are under 95,000 distinct CDR3 sequences, roughly 12% of them singletons; the top ten hold roughly 3.1%. This clonotype appeared a few times. V is TRBV6-4 and J is TRBJ2-1; weak D call: TRBD1 (5 bases). This TCR was recovered from an adult who was a healthcare worker with PCR-confirmed SARS-CoV-2 infection or an uninfected control (not recorded which). Sequences were obtained from whole blood. CDR3 bases: TGTGCCAGCAGTGACTCAGCAGGGTACAATGAGCAGTTCTTC. Residues: CASSDSAGYNEQFF.